This T cell receptor beta chain is drawn from a study of blood T cell repertoires in COVID-19. Study-level information: Acute and convalescent COVID-19 specimens originated in the United States, Italy and Spain.

With 1 base clipped from V and 7 bases from J, the junction kept 0 bases outside the gene matches. This CDR3 has 13 residues. Germline CDR1 LGHDT, CDR2 YNNKEL (reference sequence). Per the study methods: How many nucleated cells were present was estimated from reference gene primer amplification. The repertoire was sequenced with immunoSEQ multiplex PCR; TCRdb's copy has only in-frame clones and lacks some. For V, J and clone size, that table is used; D and trimming come from the DNA. Here the sample spans fewer than 45,000 clones, 87% being singletons. The sample comprised peripheral blood. The source is a man at least 80 years old with active COVID-19. The V gene is TRBV3-1 (or the pseudogene TRBV3-2), the J gene TRBJ2-1, with TRBD2 matching 8 bases. CDR3 DNA: TGTGCCAGCAGCCAAGCTAGCGGGAATGAGCAGTTCTTC. Protein sequence: CASSQASGNEQFF.